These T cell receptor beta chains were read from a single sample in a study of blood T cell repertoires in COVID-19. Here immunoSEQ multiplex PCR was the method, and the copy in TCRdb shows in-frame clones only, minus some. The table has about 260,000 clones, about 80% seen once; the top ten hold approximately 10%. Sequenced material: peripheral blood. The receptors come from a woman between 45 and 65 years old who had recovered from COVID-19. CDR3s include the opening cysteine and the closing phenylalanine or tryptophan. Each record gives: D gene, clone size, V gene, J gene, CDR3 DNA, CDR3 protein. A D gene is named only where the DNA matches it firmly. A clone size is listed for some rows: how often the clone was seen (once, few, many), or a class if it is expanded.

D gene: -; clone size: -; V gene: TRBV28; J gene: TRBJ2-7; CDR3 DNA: TGTGCCAGCAGTTTTAGGGGGAACGCCTACGAGCAGTACTTC; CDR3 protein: CASSFRGNAYEQYF
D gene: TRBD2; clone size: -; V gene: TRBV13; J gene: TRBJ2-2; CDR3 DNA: TGTGCCAGCAGCCAGGGACTAGCGGGCCGAACCAACACCGGGGAGCTGTTTTTT; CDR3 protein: CASSQGLAGRTNTGELFF
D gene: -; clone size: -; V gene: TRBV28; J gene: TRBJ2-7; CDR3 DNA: TGTGCCAGCACCGAAGGGGACATAGGAGCGCGCGAGCAGTACTTC; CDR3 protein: CASTEGDIGAREQYF
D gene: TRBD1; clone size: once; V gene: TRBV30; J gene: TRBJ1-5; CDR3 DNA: TGTGCCTGGAGTGGGGACAGGACACCAAATAGCAATCAGCCCCAGCATTTT; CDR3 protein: CAWSGDRTPNSNQPQHF
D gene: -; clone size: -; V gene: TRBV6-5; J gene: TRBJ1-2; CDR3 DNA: TGTGCCAGCAGTAGACTTGATAACTATGGCTACACCTTC; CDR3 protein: CASSRLDNYGYTF
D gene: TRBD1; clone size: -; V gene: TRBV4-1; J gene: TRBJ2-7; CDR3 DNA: TGCGCCAGCAGCCCCGGGACAGGTAGGTCCTACGAGCAGTACTTC; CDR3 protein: CASSPGTGRSYEQYF
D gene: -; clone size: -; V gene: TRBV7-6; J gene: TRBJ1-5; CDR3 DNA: TGTGCCAGCAGCTTGGATGCGGAGAGCAATCAGCCCCAGCATTTT; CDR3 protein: CASSLDAESNQPQHF
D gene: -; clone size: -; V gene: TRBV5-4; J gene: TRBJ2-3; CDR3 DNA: TGTGCCAGCAGCGCCGGGTCGGGGGGCCGAACAGATACGCAGTATTTT; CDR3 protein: CASSAGSGGRTDTQYF
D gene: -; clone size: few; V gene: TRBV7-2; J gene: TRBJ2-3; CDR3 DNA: TGTGCCAGCAGACCGCGCTATAGCACAGATACGCAGTATTTT; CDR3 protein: CASRPRYSTDTQYF
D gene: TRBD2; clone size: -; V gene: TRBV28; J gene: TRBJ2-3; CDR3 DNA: TGTGCCAGCAGTTTAAATAGCGGGAGGGCGCAGTATTTT; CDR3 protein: CASSLNSGRAQYF
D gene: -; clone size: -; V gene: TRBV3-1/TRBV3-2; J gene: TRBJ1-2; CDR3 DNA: TGTGCCAGCAGCTCCCTCTACTATGGCTACACCTTC; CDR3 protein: CASSSLYYGYTF
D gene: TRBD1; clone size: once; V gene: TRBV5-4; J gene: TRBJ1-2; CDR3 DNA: TGTGCCAGCAGCTTGGATACAGGGGGTGAGAACACCTTC; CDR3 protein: CASSLDTGGENTF
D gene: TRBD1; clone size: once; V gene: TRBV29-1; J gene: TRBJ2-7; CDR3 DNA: TGCAGCGTAGGAGGGACAGGGGGCCACCACGAGCAGTACTTC; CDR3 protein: CSVGGTGGHHEQYF
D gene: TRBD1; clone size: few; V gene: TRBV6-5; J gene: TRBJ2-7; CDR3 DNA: TGTGCCAGCAGTTTGACAGGGGCCGACGAGCAGTACTTC; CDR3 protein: CASSLTGADEQYF
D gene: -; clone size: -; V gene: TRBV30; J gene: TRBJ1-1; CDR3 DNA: TGTGCCTGGAGTGTACCGGGGGGCATGACTGAAGCTTTCTTT; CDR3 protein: CAWSVPGGMTEAFF
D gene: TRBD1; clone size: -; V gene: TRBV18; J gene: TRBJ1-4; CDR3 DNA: TGTGCCAGCTCACCACAAAACGTCCCAGGGGGCTCGGGTGAAAAACTGTTTTTT; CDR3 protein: CASSPQNVPGGSGEKLFF
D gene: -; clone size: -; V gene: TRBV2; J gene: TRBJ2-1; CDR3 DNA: TGTGCCAGCAGTGGACAGCTTGAGCAGTTCTTC; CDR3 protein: CASSGQLEQFF
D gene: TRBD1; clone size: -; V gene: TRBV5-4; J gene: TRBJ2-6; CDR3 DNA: TGTGCCAGCAGCTCTCCGGGACAGTTCCCTGGGGCCAACGTCCTGACTTTC; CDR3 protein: CASSSPGQFPGANVLTF
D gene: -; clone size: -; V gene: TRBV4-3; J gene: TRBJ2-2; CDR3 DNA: TGCGCCAGCAGCCAAGATAGGCGCGGGACCAACACCGGGGAGCTGTTTTTT; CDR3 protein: CASSQDRRGTNTGELFF
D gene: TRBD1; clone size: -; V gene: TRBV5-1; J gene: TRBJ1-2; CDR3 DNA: TGCGCCAGCAGCGCCAGCGGCGGACAGGGGTATGGCTACACCTTC; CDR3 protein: CASSASGGQGYGYTF
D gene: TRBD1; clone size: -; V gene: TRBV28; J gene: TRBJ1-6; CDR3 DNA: TGTGCCAGCAGCTTAGGGGACAGGGAAAATTCACCCCTCCACTTT; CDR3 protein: CASSLGDRENSPLHF
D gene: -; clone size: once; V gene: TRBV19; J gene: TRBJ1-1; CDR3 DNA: TGTGCCAGTAGTATTGGTCAGGGGCGCGCTGAAGCTTTCTTT; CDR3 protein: CASSIGQGRAEAFF
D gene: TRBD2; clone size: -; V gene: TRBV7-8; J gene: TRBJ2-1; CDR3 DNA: TGTGCCAGCAGCTTTCGGCGGGAGGTTGAGCAGTTCTTC; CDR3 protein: CASSFRREVEQFF
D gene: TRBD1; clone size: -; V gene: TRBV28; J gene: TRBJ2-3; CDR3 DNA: TGTGCCAGCAGCGAAGGGGGCAGCTATACGCAGTATTTT; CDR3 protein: CASSEGGSYTQYF
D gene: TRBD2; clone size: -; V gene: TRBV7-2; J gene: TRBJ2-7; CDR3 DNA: TGTGCCAGCAGCTCCAACCAAGCGGGACCAACTGACCCCTACGAGCAGTACTTC; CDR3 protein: CASSSNQAGPTDPYEQYF
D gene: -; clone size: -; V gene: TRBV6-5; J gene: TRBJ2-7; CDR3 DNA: TGTGCCAGCAGTTCGGCCAGGCCCGCCTACGAGCAGTACTTC; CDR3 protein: CASSSARPAYEQYF
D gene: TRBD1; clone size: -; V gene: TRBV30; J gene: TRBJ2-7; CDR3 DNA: TGTGCCTGGAAAAAGGGACAGGGCTACGAGCAGTACTTC; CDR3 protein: CAWKKGQGYEQYF
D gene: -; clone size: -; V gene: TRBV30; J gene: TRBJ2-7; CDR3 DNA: TGTGCCTGGAGTTTACGAGGCTACGAGCAGTACTTC; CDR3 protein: CAWSLRGYEQYF
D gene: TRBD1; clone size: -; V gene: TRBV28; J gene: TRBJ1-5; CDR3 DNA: TGTGCCAGCAGTCTCCACAGGGGCAGCAATCAGCCCCAGCATTTT; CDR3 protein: CASSLHRGSNQPQHF
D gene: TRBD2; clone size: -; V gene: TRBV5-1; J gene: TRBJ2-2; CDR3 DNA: TGCGCCAGCAGCCCAAGCGGGAGTTATAACACCGGGGAGCTGTTTTTT; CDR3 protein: CASSPSGSYNTGELFF
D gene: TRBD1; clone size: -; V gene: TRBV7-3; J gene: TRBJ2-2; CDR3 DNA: TGTGCCAGCAGCTCCTCAGACAGGGAAGGCGCCGGGGAGCTGTTTTTT; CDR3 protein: CASSSSDREGAGELFF